The clone carrying this T cell receptor (beta chain) was seen at least ten times. No antigen is known for it. These data are taken from a study of neurological immune-mediated disorders. Study conclusions and caveats: Repertoires from 18 of 34 multiple sclerosis patients grouped phylogenetically into a related-CDR3 cluster, suggesting a possible signature. The most TCR clonal expansion was seen in HTLV-1-associated myelopathy, whereas the least was seen in multiple sclerosis, below the level in healthy controls.

A 10-nucleotide random UMI tagged transcripts in template-switch 5'RACE cDNA synthesis. TCRdb analysed the 5' RACE reads with MiXCR anew, one entry per CDR3 protein. In the table there are more than 50,000 distinct CDR3 sequences, around 5.5% of which are singletons. The V gene's germline CDR1 is SQVTM and CDR2 ANQGSEA. The CDR3 loop spans 12 amino acids. The chain is built from TRBV29-1 and TRBJ2-5; no clear D. The sequence derives from a woman aged 25 to 45 with multiple sclerosis. The material sequenced was PBMCs. The CDR3 protein is CSSSGSQETQYF. The CDR3 nucleotides are TGCAGTTCGAGTGGCAGCCAAGAGACCCAGTACTTC. Using reference TRBV29-1 and TRBJ2-5 for the parts outside the CDR3, the full variable domain is SAVISQKPSRDICQRGTSLTIQCQVDSQVTMMFWYRQQPGQSLTLIATANQGSEATYESGFVIDKFPISRPNLTFSTLTVSNMSPEDSSIYLCSSSGSQETQYFGPGTRLLVL.